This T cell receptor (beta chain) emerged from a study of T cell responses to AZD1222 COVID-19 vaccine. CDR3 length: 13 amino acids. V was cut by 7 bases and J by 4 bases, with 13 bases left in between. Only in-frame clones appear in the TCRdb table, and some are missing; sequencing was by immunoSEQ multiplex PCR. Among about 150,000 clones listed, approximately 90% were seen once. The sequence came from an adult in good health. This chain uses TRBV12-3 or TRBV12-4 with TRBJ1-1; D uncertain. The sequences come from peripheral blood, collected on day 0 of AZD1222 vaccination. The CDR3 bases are TGTGCCAGCACCCGGGTGGGGAGCACTGAAGCTTTCTTT. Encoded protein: CASTRVGSTEAFF.